Sequencing of this TCR beta chain was carried out in a study of OX40 agonist ivuxolimab in advanced cancers. The study's findings and limits: Still undetermined is the antigen specificity of the expanded peripheral T cells.

Germline V gene lookup returns CDR1 SGHTA and CDR2 FQGNSA. The CDR3 has 13 residues. The J segment lost 5 bases and the V segment lost 5 bases, leaving 5 bases of the junction unmatched. Generated by immunoSEQ multiplex PCR, the TCRdb table keeps only in-frame clones and is missing some. The sample carries nearly 50,000 clones, about 87% recorded once. Anyone with autoimmune disease history or systemic immunosuppression was excluded. Worth noting for this clone: The antigen remains undetermined.

This chain links TRBV7-2 with TRBJ1-2, with 7 bases that match TRBD1. The sample in question was CD4+ or CD8+ T cells sorted from blood, obtained in a trial of the OX40 agonist ivuxolimab. The source of this sequence is an adult with an advanced solid tumor such as melanoma, head and neck, liver or kidney cancer. CDR3 nucleotides: TGTGCCAGCAGCCCGCTGACAGGGTATGGCTACACCTTC. Protein sequence: CASSPLTGYGYTF.